This entry is about one TCR beta chain. Its antigen is not known. Other DNA sequences of this sample code for an identical CDR3. This sample is drawn from a study of cytomegalovirus exposure and HLA in healthy donors. 60 Vbeta and 13 Jbeta primers were used in PCR. The authors' processing: An analysis performed later counted 72 million or so unique TCR beta chains (roughly 11 million of them shared). Repertoires were generated with immunoSEQ multiplex PCR, while TCRdb's copy carries only in-frame clones and drops some. From that table come the V and J calls and clone size; the DNA was used to work out D and trimming. The table records 110,000 to 150,000 clones, roughly 9.7% of them present only once. Study-level results: One later analysis reportedly identified an Asian-associated ancestry cluster that showed fewer N-insertions than the approximately 700-donor mean.

This sequence originates from a man aged 50 to 59 in good health and CMV-seronegative. Sequenced input: PBMCs.

Here the CDR3 DNA reads TGTGCCAGCAGCCCGACAGGGGGCTCTGGAAACACCATATATTTT. Amino acid sequence: CASSPTGGSGNTIYF. The chain employs TRBV7-9 and TRBJ1-3; 9 nucleotides agree with TRBD1. This CDR3 contains 15 residues. V was clipped by 5 bases and J by 0 bases; unmatched bases: 2. Germline loops: CDR1 SEHNR, CDR2 FQNEAQ (reference sequence).